This T cell receptor (beta chain) was found in a study of blood T cell repertoires in COVID-19. The overall study: Sites across the United States, Italy and Spain contributed samples from acute and convalescent COVID-19. Sources were T cells, B-cell-depleted T cells, or PBMCs; the material itself was cDNA or gDNA.

Original analysis: Quantification of nucleated cells was approximated via reference gene primer amplification. Libraries were prepared by immunoSEQ multiplex PCR; TCRdb keeps only in-frame clonotypes and omits some of them. V, J and clone size derive from that table, while D and trimming were established from the DNA sequence. Among about 11,000 clones listed, about 71% were seen once. A Seattle source enrolled patients during active infection and followed them longitudinally. Sequenced material: peripheral blood. The clonotype originates from a man aged 55-75 years with COVID-19, enrolled during active disease.

The CDR3: CASSLGGTPNEKLFF. CDR3 DNA sequence: TGTGCCAGCAGCTTGGGAGGGACACCTAATGAAAAACTGTTTTTT. The chain is built from TRBV5-4 and TRBJ1-4; tentative D call: TRBD1 (6 bases). V was clipped by 0 bases and J by 3 bases, with 9 bases between them. Germline lookup yields CDR1 SGHNT and CDR2 YYREEE (reference sequence). The CDR3 runs 15 residues.